One sample yielded the 20 T cell receptor beta chains listed below, sequenced in a study of T cells in Graves' hyperthyroidism and ophthalmopathy. RNA transcripts provided the source from which TCR beta CDR3 regions were amplified. Carried out on the TCR CDR3, a first-round RT-PCR used the HTBI primer set. TCRdb re-derived calls from the multiplex PCR reads in MiXCR, one entry per CDR3 protein. The data contain about 400,000 distinct CDR3 sequences, around 15% of them singletons. Sequencing was carried out using blood. The receptors shown here come from a man aged 18 to 29 with Graves' ophthalmopathy.

This clonotype was detected a few times. The chain joins TRBV5-5 to TRBJ2-4; tentative D call: TRBD2 (7 bases). CDR1 is SGHKS, CDR2 YYEKEE, per germline (reference sequence). Trimming left V 1 base short and J 8 bases short, with 13 bases between. The CDR3 totals 14 residues. The CDR3 DNA reads as TGTGCCAGCAGCTTGTCGGGGGGCCTGGACATTCAGTACTTC. This encodes CASSLSGGLDIQYF. Together with reference TRBV5-5 and TRBJ2-4, the CDR3 gives the full variable domain: DAGVTQSPTHLIKTRGQQVTLRCSPISGHKSVSWYQQVLGQGPQFIFQYYEKEERGRGNFPDRFSARQFPNYSSELNVNALLLGDSALYLCASSLSGGLDIQYFGAGTRLSVL.

This clonotype was counted many times. This chain uses TRBV6-1 with TRBJ2-7, with D possibly being TRBD1 (6 bases). From germline, CDR1 is MNHNS and CDR2 SASEGT. V was cut by 5 bases and J by 1 base, with 15 bases left in between. The CDR3 sequence is 15 residues long. The CDR3 here is CASSPNGQLSYEQYF. CDR3 nucleotides: TGTGCCAGCAGTCCCAATGGACAGTTATCCTACGAGCAGTACTTC.

This clonotype was found many times. As DNA, the CDR3 is TGTGCCAGCTCCCGACAGGGAGAGCAGTTCTTC. This translates into CASSRQGEQFF. The chain couples TRBV18 to TRBJ2-1; 7 positions agree with TRBD1. V dropped 6 bases and J dropped 10; count of bases not matched to a gene: 3. Germline CDR1 is KGHSH and CDR2 is LQKENI. This CDR3 spans 11 amino acids.

This clonotype occurred many times. The J gene is TRBJ2-7, the V gene TRBV6-1; 12 bases are shared with TRBD1. Germline-derived CDR1 and CDR2 are MNHNS and SASEGT. The V and J ends lost 7 bases and 6 bases, in that order; junction bases with no gene match: 7. This CDR3 comprises 14 residues. The CDR3 nucleotides are TGTGCCAGCACCCCGGGGGACAGGGGGCTCGAGCAGTACTTC. This codes for CASTPGDRGLEQYF.

This clonotype was detected a few times. The rearrangement joins TRBV6-4 to TRBJ1-2; no clear D. The CDR3 has 12 residues. Germline lookup yields CDR1 MRHNA and CDR2 SNTAGT. Trimming took off 7 bases at V and 5 bases at J, with 11 bases between the two ends. DNA of the CDR3: TGTGCCAGCATTCCGGAAAGGTATGGCTACACCTTC. Amino acid sequence: CASIPERYGYTF.

The rearrangement uses TRBV4-1 and TRBJ1-2; D unclear. Trimming removed 0 bases at V and 8 bases at J, with 4 bases between. The germline CDR1 and CDR2 sequences are MGHRA and YSYEKL. This CDR3 has 11 amino acids. As DNA, the CDR3 is TGCGCCAGCAGCCAAGATGCAGGCTACACCTTC. Protein sequence: CASSQDAGYTF.

This clonotype was found many times. This rearrangement joins TRBV7-9 to TRBJ1-1; D is possibly TRBD1 (5 bases). This CDR3 is built from 13 residues. Trimming took off 2 bases at V and 7 bases at J, with 11 bases between the two ends. The germline V gene encodes CDR1 SEHNR and CDR2 FQNEAQ (reference sequence). The CDR3 here is CASSLFSDNEAFF. Written as DNA, the CDR3 is TGTGCCAGCAGCTTATTTTCGGACAATGAAGCTTTCTTT.

This clonotype was seen repeatedly, ten times or more. The chain joins TRBV6-5 to TRBJ2-5, with D possibly being TRBD1 (6 bases). CDR3 size: 15 residues. V shed 2 bases and J shed 5 bases, with 15 bases lying between them. CDR1 and CDR2 (germline): MNHEY, SVGAGI. The CDR3 sequence: CASSYGRGSWETQYF. As DNA, the CDR3 is TGTGCCAGCAGTTACGGCAGGGGAAGCTGGGAGACCCAGTACTTC.

This clonotype was recorded many times. The chain carries TRBV6-2 or TRBV6-3 and TRBJ2-3; 13 bases agree with TRBD2. This CDR3 region has 16 residues. Germline V CDR1 and CDR2: MNHEY, SVGEGT. V shed 4 bases and J 4 bases; nucleotides not matched to a gene: 5. The CDR3 sequence is CASSSTSGGAPDTQYF. CDR3 bases: TGTGCCAGCAGTTCCACTAGCGGGGGGGCTCCAGATACGCAGTATTTT.

This clonotype was observed at least ten times. The chain employs TRBV12-3 or TRBV12-4 and TRBJ2-7; D may be TRBD2 (5 bases). The CDR3 length is 14 residues. The germline V and J ends were trimmed by 1 base and 3 bases, with 10 bases remaining between them. CDR3 sequence (DNA): TGTGCCAGCAGTTTAGAACCGGGGAACTACGAGCAGTACTTC. It codes for CASSLEPGNYEQYF.

This clonotype was seen at least ten times. V and J are TRBV6-5 and TRBJ2-7, with D perhaps matching TRBD2 (6 bases). V was shortened by 0 bases and J by 3 bases, with 18 bases between the two germline ends. The germline CDR1 and CDR2 sequences are MNHEY and SVGAGI. The CDR3 has 17 residues. The CDR3 DNA reads TGTGCCAGCAGTTACTCTTACTCCTGGGACTCCTACTACGAGCAGTACTTC. Its protein is CASSYSYSWDSYYEQYF.

The V and J genes are TRBV24-1 and TRBJ2-3; 9 bases map to TRBD1. The germline V gene has CDR1 KGHDR and CDR2 SFDVKD. V trimming: 11 bases; J trimming: 2 bases; junction bases outside the gene matches: 4. The CDR3 loop spans 13 amino acids. The CDR3 loop is CAIRTGATDTQYF. CDR3 bases: TGTGCCATCCGGACAGGGGCCACAGATACGCAGTATTTT.

J is TRBJ2-7 and V is TRBV6-1; a possible D gene is TRBD1 (6 bases). Germline-derived CDR1 and CDR2 are MNHNS and SASEGT. The CDR3 has 15 amino acids. V was pared by 5 bases and J by 2 bases, with 16 bases between. The DNA for the CDR3 is TGTGCCAGCAGTTTTCGGGTTCAGGGGACCTACGAGCAGTACTTC. As protein: CASSFRVQGTYEQYF.

This clonotype was counted between two and nine times. The chain has TRBV7-2 and TRBJ1-6; 8 bases agree with TRBD1. Germline V gene sequence: CDR1 SGHTA, CDR2 FQGNSA. The junction had 4 bases not matched to a gene; V was cut back by 1 base and J by 2 bases. The CDR3 totals 17 residues. CDR3 nucleotides: TGTGCCAGCAGCTTAGACACAGGGGGACCCTATAATTCACCCCTCCACTTT. Protein: CASSLDTGGPYNSPLHF.

This chain uses TRBV19 with TRBJ1-5; no definite D call. The CDR3 totals 15 residues. Trimming pared 4 bases from V and 1 base from J, leaving 11 bases between. Germline V gene lookup returns CDR1 LNHDA and CDR2 SQIVND (reference sequence). The CDR3 here is CASSSRELSNQPQHF. In DNA, the CDR3 is TGTGCCAGTAGTAGCCGGGAACTGAGCAATCAGCCCCAGCATTTT.

This clonotype was found many times. The V and J genes are TRBV20-1 and TRBJ1-2; D gene uncertain. Trimming cost V 3 bases and J 4 bases, with 15 bases left between them. CDR1 and CDR2 from the germline V gene are DFQATT and SNEGSKA (reference sequence). This CDR3 has 14 residues. The CDR3 spells CSASRKDYVYGYTF. CDR3 DNA sequence: TGCAGTGCTAGTCGGAAGGACTATGTCTATGGCTACACCTTC.

At least ten counts were recorded for this clonotype. This chain connects TRBV11-2 to TRBJ2-3; 10 nucleotides agree with TRBD2. This CDR3 is built from 16 residues. J was trimmed by 8 bases and V by 2 bases; bases with no gene match: 10. Germline V gene data show CDR1 as SGHAT and CDR2 as FQNNGV. The DNA of the CDR3 is TGTGCCAGCAGCTTACTAGCGGGAGTTCAAATTGGTACGCAGTATTTT. Translated, it gives CASSLLAGVQIGTQYF.

This clonotype was found many times. The chain joins TRBV29-1 to TRBJ2-1; 13 nucleotides align to TRBD2. The CDR3 runs 18 residues. The junction had 14 bases not matched to a gene; V was cut back by 6 bases and J by 3 bases. Germline CDR1 and CDR2: SQVTM and ANQGSEA. The CDR3 region is CSVPRTSGGQSLYNEQFF. The DNA of the CDR3 is TGCAGCGTGCCGCGGACTAGCGGGGGCCAGTCCCTCTACAATGAGCAGTTCTTC.

At least ten counts were recorded for this clonotype. V and J are TRBV30 and TRBJ1-2; D unclear. Germline CDR1 reads GTSNPN; CDR2 reads SVGIG (reference sequence). CDR3 length: 10 amino acids. V dropped 8 bases and J dropped 5 bases, with 9 bases sitting between them. CDR3 nucleotides: TGTGCCGGCCTTTCATATGGCTACACCTTC. Its translation: CAGLSYGYTF.

This clonotype was seen ten or more times. The V gene is TRBV12-3 or TRBV12-4, the J gene TRBJ2-5; possibly TRBD2 for D (5 bases). CDR3 length: 13 residues. Between the trimmed V and J ends, which lost 2 bases and 3 bases, there was a span of 7 bases. The CDR3 DNA reads TGTGCCAGCAGTTTAACTAGAAAAGAGACCCAGTACTTC. Protein sequence: CASSLTRKETQYF.